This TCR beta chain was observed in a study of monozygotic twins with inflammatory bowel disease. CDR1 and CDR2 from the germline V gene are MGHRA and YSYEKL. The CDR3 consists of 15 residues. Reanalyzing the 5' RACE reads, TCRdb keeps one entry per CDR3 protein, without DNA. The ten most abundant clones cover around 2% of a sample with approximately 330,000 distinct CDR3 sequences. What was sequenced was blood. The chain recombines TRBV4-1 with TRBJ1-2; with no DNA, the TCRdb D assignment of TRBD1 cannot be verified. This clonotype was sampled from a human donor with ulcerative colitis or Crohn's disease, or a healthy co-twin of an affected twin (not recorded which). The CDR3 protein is CASSHLTGGADGYTF.